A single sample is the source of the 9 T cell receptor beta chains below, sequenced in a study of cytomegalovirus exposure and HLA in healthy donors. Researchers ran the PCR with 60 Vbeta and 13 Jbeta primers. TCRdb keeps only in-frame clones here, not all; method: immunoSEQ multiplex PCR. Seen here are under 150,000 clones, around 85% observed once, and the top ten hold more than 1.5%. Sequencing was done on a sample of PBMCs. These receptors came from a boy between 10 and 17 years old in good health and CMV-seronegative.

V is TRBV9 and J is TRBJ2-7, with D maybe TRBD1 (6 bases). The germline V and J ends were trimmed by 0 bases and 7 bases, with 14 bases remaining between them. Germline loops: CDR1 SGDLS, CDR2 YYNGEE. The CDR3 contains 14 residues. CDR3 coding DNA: TGTGCCAGCAGCGTAGCGGCACAGGGTAAGGAGCAGTACTTC. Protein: CASSVAAQGKEQYF.

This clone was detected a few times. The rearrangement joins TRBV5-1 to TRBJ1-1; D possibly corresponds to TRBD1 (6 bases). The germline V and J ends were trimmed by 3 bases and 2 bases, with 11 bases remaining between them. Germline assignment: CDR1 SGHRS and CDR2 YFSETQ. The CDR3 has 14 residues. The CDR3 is CASSSGQTNTEAFF. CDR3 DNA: TGCGCCAGCAGCTCCGGACAGACTAACACTGAAGCTTTCTTT.

CDR3 in amino acids: CASSLASGAEGYTF. CDR3 nucleotide sequence: TGCGCCAGCAGCTTGGCCTCAGGGGCGGAGGGCTACACCTTC. The J gene is TRBJ1-2, the V gene TRBV5-1; D is perhaps TRBD1 (6 bases). The CDR3 extends over 14 amino acids. V lost 0 bases, J lost 8 bases, and 14 bases lay in between. Germline CDR1 SGHRS, CDR2 YFSETQ.

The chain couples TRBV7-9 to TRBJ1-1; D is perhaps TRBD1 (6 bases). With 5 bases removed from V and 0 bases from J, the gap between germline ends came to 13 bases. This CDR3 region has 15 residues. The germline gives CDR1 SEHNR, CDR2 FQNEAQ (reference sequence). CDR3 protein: CASSHRTDMNTEAFF. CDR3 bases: TGTGCCAGCAGCCACCGGACAGACATGAACACTGAAGCTTTCTTT.

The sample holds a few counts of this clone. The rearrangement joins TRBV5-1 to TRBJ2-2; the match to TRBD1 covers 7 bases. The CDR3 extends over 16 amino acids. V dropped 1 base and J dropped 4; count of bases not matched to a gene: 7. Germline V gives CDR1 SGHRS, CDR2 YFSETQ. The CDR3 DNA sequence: TGCGCCAGCAGCTTGAGAGGGGGCGCCGGCACCGGGGAGCTGTTTTTT. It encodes CASSLRGGAGTGELFF.

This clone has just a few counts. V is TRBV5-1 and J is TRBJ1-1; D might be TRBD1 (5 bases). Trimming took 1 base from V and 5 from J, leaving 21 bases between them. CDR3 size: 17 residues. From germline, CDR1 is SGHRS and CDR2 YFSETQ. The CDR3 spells CASSLFWGEGPKTEAFF. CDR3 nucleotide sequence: TGCGCCAGCAGCTTGTTTTGGGGGGAGGGACCGAAGACTGAAGCTTTCTTT.

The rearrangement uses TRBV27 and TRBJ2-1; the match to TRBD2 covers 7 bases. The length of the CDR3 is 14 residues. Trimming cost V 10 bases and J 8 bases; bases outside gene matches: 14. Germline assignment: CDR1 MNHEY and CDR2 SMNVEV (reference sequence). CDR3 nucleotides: TGTGCCACCTTCGGGGGGTCAATTGGGGATGAGCAGTTCTTC. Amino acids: CATFGGSIGDEQFF.

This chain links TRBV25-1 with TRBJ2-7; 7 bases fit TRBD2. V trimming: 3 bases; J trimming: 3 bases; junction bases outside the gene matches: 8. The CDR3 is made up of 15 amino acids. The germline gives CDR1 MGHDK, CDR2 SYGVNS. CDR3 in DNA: TGTGCCAGCAGTGACCTCGGGGGAGGGCTCTACGAGCAGTACTTC. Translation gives CASSDLGGGLYEQYF.

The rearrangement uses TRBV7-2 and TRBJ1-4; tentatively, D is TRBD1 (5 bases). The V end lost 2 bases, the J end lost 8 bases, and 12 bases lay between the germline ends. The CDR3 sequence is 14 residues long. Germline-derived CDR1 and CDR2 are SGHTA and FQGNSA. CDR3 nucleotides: TGTGCCAGCAGCTTACAGGGTCAGAGAGAAAAACTGTTTTTT. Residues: CASSLQGQREKLFF.